Here is one T cell receptor beta chain with its context. The record originates from a study of blood T cell repertoires in COVID-19. Germline V gene data show CDR1 as KGHSH and CDR2 as LQKENI. Trimming took 6 bases from V and 0 from J; bases not matched to a gene: 4. This CDR3 has 15 amino acids. Assay: immunoSEQ multiplex PCR; the TCRdb copy retains only in-frame clones and omits some. The sample has around 130,000 clones; less than 90% are singletons. What was sequenced was PBMCs or T cells enriched from blood (not recorded which). The TCR originated in a woman aged 45-65 years who had recovered from COVID-19. The chain has TRBV18 and TRBJ1-2, with 10 bases fitting TRBD1. The CDR3 bases are TGTGCCAGCTCCCAGGGGACAGGGGCTAACTATGGCTACACCTTC. This codes for CASSQGTGANYGYTF.